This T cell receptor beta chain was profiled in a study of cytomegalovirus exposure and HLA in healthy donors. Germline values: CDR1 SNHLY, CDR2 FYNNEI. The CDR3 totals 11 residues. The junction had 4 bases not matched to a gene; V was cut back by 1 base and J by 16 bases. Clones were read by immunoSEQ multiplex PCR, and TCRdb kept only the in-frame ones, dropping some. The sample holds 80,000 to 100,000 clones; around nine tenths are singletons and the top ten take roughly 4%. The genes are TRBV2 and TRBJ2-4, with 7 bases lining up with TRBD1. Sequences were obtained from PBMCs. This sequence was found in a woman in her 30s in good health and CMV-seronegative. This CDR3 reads CASSEGDRDYF. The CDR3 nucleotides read TGTGCCAGCAGTGAAGGAGACAGGGATTACTTC.